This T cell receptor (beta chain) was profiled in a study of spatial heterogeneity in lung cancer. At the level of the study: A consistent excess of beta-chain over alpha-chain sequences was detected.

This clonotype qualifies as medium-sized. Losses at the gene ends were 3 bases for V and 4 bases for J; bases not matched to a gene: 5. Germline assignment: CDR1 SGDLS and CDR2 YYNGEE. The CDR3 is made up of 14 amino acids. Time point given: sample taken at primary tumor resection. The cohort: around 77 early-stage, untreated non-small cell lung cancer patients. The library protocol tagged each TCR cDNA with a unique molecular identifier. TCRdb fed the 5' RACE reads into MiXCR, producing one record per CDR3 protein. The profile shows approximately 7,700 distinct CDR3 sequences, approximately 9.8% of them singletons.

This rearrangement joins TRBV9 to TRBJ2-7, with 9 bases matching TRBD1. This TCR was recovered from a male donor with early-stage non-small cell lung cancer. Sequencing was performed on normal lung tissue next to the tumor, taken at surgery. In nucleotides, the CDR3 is TGTGCCAGCAGCGAGGGACAGGGCCTGTACGAGCAGTACTTC. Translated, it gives CASSEGQGLYEQYF.